These 15 T cell receptor beta chains were all obtained from the same sample, sequenced in a study of T cell repertoires in cytomegalovirus infection. The antigens these receptors bind are not known. TCRdb re-called the reads through MiXCR, storing one row per CDR3 protein. In the table there are about 900,000 distinct CDR3 sequences, around 32% of which are singletons. The starting material was cultured CD8+ T cells from PBMCs, obtained from culture after CMV antigen stimulation. The source is a human donor in good health (CMV status not recorded). Some clones in this sample may be carry-over from other donors' samples.

The chain uses TRBV13 and TRBJ2-3, with TRBD1 as a possible D gene (6 bases). V was pared by 1 base and J by 1 base, with 12 bases between. CDR3 length: 16 amino acids. CDR1 is PRHDT, CDR2 FYEKMQ, per germline (reference sequence). The DNA of the CDR3 is TGTGCCAGCAGCTTAGAGGGGGTAAAAGGCACAGATACGCAGTATTTT. It translates to CASSLEGVKGTDTQYF.

V and J are TRBV4-1 and TRBJ2-3; TRBD2 matches at 8 bases. CDR1 and CDR2 (germline): MGHRA, YSYEKL. The CDR3 has 19 residues. With V trimmed by 3 bases and J by 5 bases, 19 bases remained unmatched. The CDR3 loop is CASSHPLSVGGGQVDTQYF. The CDR3 DNA reads as TGCGCCAGCAGCCATCCCCTGAGTGTGGGCGGGGGGCAGGTAGATACGCAGTATTTT.

This clonotype was seen many times. The chain recombines TRBV7-8 with TRBJ1-5; no firm D call. Trimming took 5 bases from V and 0 from J, leaving 14 bases between them. This CDR3 comprises 16 residues. CDR1 and CDR2 from the germline V gene are SGHVS and FQNEAQ. In DNA, the CDR3 is TGTGCCAGCAGCCGTGCGGGGAGACATAGCAATCAGCCCCAGCATTTT. It encodes CASSRAGRHSNQPQHF.

The V call is TRBV12-3 or TRBV12-4, the J call TRBJ1-4, with D perhaps matching TRBD1 (6 bases). The CDR3 totals 13 residues. V dropped 6 bases and J dropped 8 bases, with 13 bases sitting between them. CDR3 sequence reads: CASSQQGWEKLFF. DNA of the CDR3: TGTGCCAGCAGCCAACAGGGTTGGGAAAAACTGTTTTTT.

Ten or more counts support this clonotype. This rearrangement joins TRBV7-6 to TRBJ2-3, with 9 bases lining up with TRBD2. The CDR3 spans 16 residues. Germline V gene lookup returns CDR1 SGHVS and CDR2 FNYEAQ. V lost 4 bases to trimming and J lost 1 base; unmatched junction nucleotides: 6. The CDR3 nucleotides are TGTGCCAGCAGCTACCCCTTAGCGGGGGGCACAGATACGCAGTATTTT. It yields the protein CASSYPLAGGTDTQYF.

This clonotype has more than one count but fewer than ten. The chain is built from TRBV7-8 and TRBJ1-4; 7 positions match TRBD1. Germline CDR1 SGHVS, CDR2 FQNEAQ. This CDR3 has 18 residues. The junction had 20 bases not matched to a gene; V was cut back by 5 bases and J by 8 bases. CDR3 nucleotides: TGTGCCAGCAGCCCTAGCCGTAGTACAGGGGCCCTAGGGGAAAAACTGTTTTTT. This translates into CASSPSRSTGALGEKLFF.

J is TRBJ2-7 and V is TRBV15, with D perhaps being TRBD1 or TRBD2 (5 bases each). Trimming shortened V by 3 bases and J by 3 bases, and 9 bases separated the two germline ends. Germline V gene lookup returns CDR1 LNHNV and CDR2 YYDKDF (reference sequence). The CDR3 runs to 13 residues. CDR3 protein: CATSSRDGYEQYF. Here the CDR3 DNA reads TGTGCCACCAGCAGCCGGGACGGCTACGAGCAGTACTTC.

The chain uses TRBV19 and TRBJ1-6; no clear D. Trimming took 5 bases from V and 9 from J, leaving 8 bases between them. The CDR3 runs to 12 residues. Germline V gene sequence: CDR1 LNHDA, CDR2 SQIVND (reference sequence). The CDR3 region has the DNA TGTGCCAGTAGTTCGACGGGTTCACCCCTCCACTTT. This codes for CASSSTGSPLHF.

The count of this clonotype is one. The V gene is TRBV10-3, the J gene TRBJ1-2; D is ambiguous. Germline V lookup: CDR1 ENHRY, CDR2 SYGVKD. The germline V and J ends were trimmed by 6 bases and 8 bases, with 13 bases remaining between them. CDR3 length: 12 amino acids. CDR3 in DNA: TGTGCCATCAGGACTACCCCCTCGGGCTACACCTTC. Protein sequence: CAIRTTPSGYTF.

The chain recombines TRBV6-2 or TRBV6-3 with TRBJ2-5; D possibly corresponds to TRBD2 (6 bases). The CDR3 spans 14 residues. Deletions cut 2 bases from V and 3 bases from J, with 10 bases between. Germline values: CDR1 MNHEY, CDR2 SVGEGT. The CDR3 DNA follows: TGTGCCAGCAGTTACGGGACTGATAAAGAGACCCAGTACTTC. Translation gives CASSYGTDKETQYF.

This clonotype has at least ten counts. This sequence joins TRBV29-1 and TRBJ2-3; 10 nucleotides match TRBD1. Germline trimming cut 5 bases from V and 0 bases from J; bases unmatched to any gene: 11. Germline loops: CDR1 SQVTM, CDR2 ANQGSEA. CDR3 length: 17 amino acids. CDR3 in DNA: TGCAGCGTTCGTAACCCGGGACAGGGGTATAGCACAGATACGCAGTATTTT. Translated: CSVRNPGQGYSTDTQYF.

The table lists this clonotype with a few counts. V and J are TRBV12-3 or TRBV12-4 and TRBJ1-1; possibly TRBD1 for D (6 bases). Trimming removed 8 bases at V and 7 bases at J, with 14 bases between. CDR3 size: 12 residues. The CDR3 here is CASSRGYGEAFF. The CDR3, as DNA: TGTGCCAGCTCTAGGGGGTATGGTGAAGCTTTCTTT.

In its sample, this clonotype was seen a few times. The chain employs TRBV6-2 or TRBV6-3 and TRBJ2-7, with TRBD1 identical over 7 bases. V dropped 3 bases and J dropped 4; count of bases not matched to a gene: 6. CDR1 is MNHEY, CDR2 SVGEGT, per germline. The CDR3 loop spans 14 amino acids. Here the CDR3 DNA reads TGTGCCAGCAGTTATTCTGACAGGGATTACGAGCAGTACGTC. It specifies CASSYSDRDYEQYV.

The rearrangement links TRBV25-1 to TRBJ2-2; maybe TRBD1 (5 bases). The CDR3 is 16 amino acids. V was shortened by 0 bases and J by 5 bases, with 13 bases between the two germline ends. CDR1 and CDR2 (germline): MGHDK, SYGVNS. CDR3 region: CASSEYQGKGTGELFF. In DNA, the CDR3 is TGTGCCAGCAGTGAATATCAGGGAAAGGGAACCGGGGAGCTGTTTTTT.

V and J are TRBV11-2 and TRBJ2-1; TRBD1 aligns across 8 bases. Trimming took 1 base from V and 6 from J; bases not matched to a gene: 5. This CDR3 has 15 amino acids. CDR1 and CDR2 (germline): SGHAT, FQNNGV. CDR3 protein: CASSLGDRGGNEQFF. In DNA, the CDR3 is TGTGCCAGCAGCTTAGGCGACAGGGGAGGCAATGAGCAGTTCTTC.